One T cell receptor (beta chain) is described in this entry. Its antigen remains unidentified. Germline CDR1 is SEHNR and CDR2 is FQNEAQ (reference sequence). The junction had 9 bases not matched to a gene; V was cut back by 4 bases and J by 1 base. The length of the CDR3 is 16 residues. This record comes from a study of identical twins. Findings of the study overall: Conclusions were based on cross-sectional statistical analysis, without following the same donors. Clonotypes of the beta chain that were abundant in cord blood carried fewer insertions (memory repertoires showed none).

TCRdb re-analysed the 5' RACE reads in MiXCR, keeping a single row per CDR3 protein. Here the sample spans 1.5 million to 2 million distinct CDR3 sequences, less than 35% being singletons. Sequenced material: cord blood. The chain links TRBV7-9 to TRBJ1-2; TRBD1 matches at 7 bases. This receptor was identified in a newborn girl in good health. The CDR3 nucleotides are TGTGCCAGCAGCTCCTCCGACAGGGCCTTTAACTATGGCTACACCTTC. Translation: CASSSSDRAFNYGYTF.